This TCR beta chain was obtained from a study of follicular helper T cells after annual influenza vaccination. As for the study in general: For some subjects, blood spans the 2013-2014, 2014-2015 and 2015-2016 annual vaccinations.

This CDR3 spans 15 amino acids. Measured with immunoSEQ multiplex PCR; TCRdb has only the in-frame clones, and not every one. The data hold under 6,500 clones, with roughly 85% observed a single time. Time point specified: 2015-2016 season, pre-vaccination. Sorted cTfh were non-naive CD4+CXCR5+PD-1+, either ICOS+CD38+ or ICOS-CD38-. The chain is built from TRBV21-1 and TRBJ1-4. TRBV21-1 represents a pseudogene. This specimen was CXCR5+ CD38- circulating T follicular helper cells from blood, taken on the day of influenza vaccination. Subset of the sample: circulating Tfh, non-naive CD4+CXCR5+PD-1+ (ICOS+CD38+ or ICOS-CD38-). The sequence was obtained from an adult who received the influenza vaccine. CDR3 sequence: CASRVGDGPNEKLFF. CDR3 nucleotide sequence: TGTGCCAGCAGGGTAGGGGACGGACCAAATGAAAAACTGTTTTTT.